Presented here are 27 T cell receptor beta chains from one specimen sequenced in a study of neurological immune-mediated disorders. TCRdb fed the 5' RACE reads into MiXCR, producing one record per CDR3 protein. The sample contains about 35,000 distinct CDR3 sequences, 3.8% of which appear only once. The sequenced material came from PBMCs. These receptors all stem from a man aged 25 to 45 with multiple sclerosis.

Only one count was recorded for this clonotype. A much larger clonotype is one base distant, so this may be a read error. In DNA, the CDR3 is TGCAGCGTTGGTGAAGTGGGTGGGGCCAACGTCCTGACTTTC. Protein product: CSVGEVGGANVLTF. V and J are TRBV29-1 and TRBJ2-6; D unclear. Between the trimmed V and J ends, which lost 4 bases and 3 bases, there was a span of 10 bases. This CDR3 has 14 amino acids. CDR1 and CDR2 (germline): SQVTM, ANQGSEA.

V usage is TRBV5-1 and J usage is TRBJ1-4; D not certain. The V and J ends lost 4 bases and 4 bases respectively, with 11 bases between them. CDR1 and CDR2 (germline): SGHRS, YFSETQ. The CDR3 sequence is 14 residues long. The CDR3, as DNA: TGCGCCAGCAGCCCAAGACGGATTAATGAAAAACTGTTTTTT. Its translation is CASSPRRINEKLFF.

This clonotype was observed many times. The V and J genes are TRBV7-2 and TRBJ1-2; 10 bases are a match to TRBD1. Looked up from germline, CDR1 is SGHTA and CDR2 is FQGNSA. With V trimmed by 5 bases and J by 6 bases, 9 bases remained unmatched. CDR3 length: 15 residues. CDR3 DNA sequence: TGTGCCAGCAGCACTCCACCCGGGACAGGGGATGGCTACACCTTC. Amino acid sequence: CASSTPPGTGDGYTF.

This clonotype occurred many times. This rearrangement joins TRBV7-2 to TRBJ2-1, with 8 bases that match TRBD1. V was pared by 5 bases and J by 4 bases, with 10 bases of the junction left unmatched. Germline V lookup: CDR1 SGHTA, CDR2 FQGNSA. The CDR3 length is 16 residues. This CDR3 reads CASSTSDRVRYNEQFF. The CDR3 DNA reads TGTGCCAGCAGCACTTCGGACAGGGTGAGGTACAATGAGCAGTTCTTC.

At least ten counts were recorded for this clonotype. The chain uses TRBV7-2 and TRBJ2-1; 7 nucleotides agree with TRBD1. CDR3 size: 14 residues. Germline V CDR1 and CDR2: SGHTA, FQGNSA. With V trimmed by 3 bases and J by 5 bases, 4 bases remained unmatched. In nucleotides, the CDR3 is TGTGCCAGCAGCTTGAGGGGGCGAAACAATGAGCAGTTCTTC. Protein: CASSLRGRNNEQFF.

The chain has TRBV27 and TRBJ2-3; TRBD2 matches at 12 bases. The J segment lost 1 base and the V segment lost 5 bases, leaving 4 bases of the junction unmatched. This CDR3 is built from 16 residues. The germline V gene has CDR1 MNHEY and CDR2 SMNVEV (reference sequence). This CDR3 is CASSHLAGGRTDTQYF. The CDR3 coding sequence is TGTGCCAGCAGTCATCTAGCGGGGGGGCGCACAGATACGCAGTATTTT.

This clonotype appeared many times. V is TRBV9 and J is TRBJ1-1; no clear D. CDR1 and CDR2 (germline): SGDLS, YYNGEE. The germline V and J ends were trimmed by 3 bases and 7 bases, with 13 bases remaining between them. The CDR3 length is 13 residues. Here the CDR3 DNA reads TGTGCCAGCAGCGCCCTAAGATCGGGTGAAGCTTTCTTT. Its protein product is CASSALRSGEAFF.

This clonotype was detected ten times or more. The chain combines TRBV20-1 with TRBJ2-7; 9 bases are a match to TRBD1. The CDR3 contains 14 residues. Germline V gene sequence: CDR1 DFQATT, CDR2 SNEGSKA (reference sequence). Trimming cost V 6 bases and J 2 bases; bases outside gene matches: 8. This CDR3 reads CSAEGTGSAYEQYF. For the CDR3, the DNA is TGCAGTGCCGAGGGGACAGGGTCCGCCTACGAGCAGTACTTC.

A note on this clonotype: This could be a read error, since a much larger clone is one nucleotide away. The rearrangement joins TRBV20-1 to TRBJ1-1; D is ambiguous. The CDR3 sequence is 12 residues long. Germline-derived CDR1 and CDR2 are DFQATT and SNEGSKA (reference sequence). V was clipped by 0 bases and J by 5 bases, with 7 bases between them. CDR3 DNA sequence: TGCAGTGCTAGAGAAAGGGAGACTGAAGCTTTCTTT. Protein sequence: CSARERETEAFF.

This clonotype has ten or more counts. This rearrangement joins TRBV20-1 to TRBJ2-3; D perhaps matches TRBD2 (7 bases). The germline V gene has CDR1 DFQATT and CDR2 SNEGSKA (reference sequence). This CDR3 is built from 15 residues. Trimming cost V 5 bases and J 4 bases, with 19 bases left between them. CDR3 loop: CSAGTGGGGPDTQYF. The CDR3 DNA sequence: TGCAGTGCTGGAACGGGGGGCGGGGGCCCAGATACGCAGTATTTT.

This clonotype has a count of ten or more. In DNA, the CDR3 is TGCGCCAGCAGTCTGGGACAGGGCGCAGATACGCAGTATTTT. Amino acid sequence: CASSLGQGADTQYF. V gene TRBV4-3 combines with J gene TRBJ2-3; 9 bases agree with TRBD1. Germline V gene lookup returns CDR1 LGHNA and CDR2 YSLEER. Germline trimming cut 6 bases from V and 4 bases from J; bases unmatched to any gene: 5. This CDR3 spans 14 amino acids.

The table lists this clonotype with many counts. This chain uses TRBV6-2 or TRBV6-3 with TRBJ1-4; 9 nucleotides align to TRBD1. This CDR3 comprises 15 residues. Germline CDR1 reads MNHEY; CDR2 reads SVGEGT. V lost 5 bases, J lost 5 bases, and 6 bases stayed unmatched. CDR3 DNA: TGTGCCAGCAGTCCAACCGGGACAGGGAATGAAAAACTGTTTTTT. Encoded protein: CASSPTGTGNEKLFF.

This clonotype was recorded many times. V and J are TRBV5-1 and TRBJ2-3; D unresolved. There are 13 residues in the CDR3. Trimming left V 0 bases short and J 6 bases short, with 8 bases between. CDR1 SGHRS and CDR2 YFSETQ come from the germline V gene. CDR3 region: CASSLGLPDTQYF. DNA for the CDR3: TGCGCCAGCAGCTTGGGACTTCCGGATACGCAGTATTTT. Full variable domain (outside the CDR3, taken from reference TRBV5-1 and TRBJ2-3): KAGVTQTPRYLIKTRGQQVTLSCSPISGHRSVSWYQQTPGQGLQFLFEYFSETQRNKGNFPGRFSGRQFSNSRSEMNVSTLELGDSALYLCASSLGLPDTQYFGPGTRLTVL.

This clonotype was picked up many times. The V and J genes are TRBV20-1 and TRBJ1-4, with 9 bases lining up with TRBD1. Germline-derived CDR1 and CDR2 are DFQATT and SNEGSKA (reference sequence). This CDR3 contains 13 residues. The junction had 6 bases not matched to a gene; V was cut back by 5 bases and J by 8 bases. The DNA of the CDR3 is TGCAGTGCTTGGGACAGGGTGATCGAAAAACTGTTTTTT. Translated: CSAWDRVIEKLFF.

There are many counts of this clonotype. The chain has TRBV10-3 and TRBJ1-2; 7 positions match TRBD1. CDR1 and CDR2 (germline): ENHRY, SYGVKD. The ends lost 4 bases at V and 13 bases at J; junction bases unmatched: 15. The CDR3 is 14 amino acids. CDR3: CAISAGTEPGLVTF. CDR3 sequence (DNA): TGTGCCATCAGTGCCGGGACAGAGCCAGGGCTAGTCACCTTC.

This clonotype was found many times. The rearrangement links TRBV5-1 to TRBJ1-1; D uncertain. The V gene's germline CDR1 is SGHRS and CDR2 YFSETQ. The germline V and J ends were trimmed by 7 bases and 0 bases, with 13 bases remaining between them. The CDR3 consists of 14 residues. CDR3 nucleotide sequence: TGCGCCAGCGGACCCTCCAGGATGAACACTGAAGCTTTCTTT. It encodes CASGPSRMNTEAFF.

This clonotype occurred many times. This CDR3 reads CASSPVGESSDTQYF. The CDR3, as DNA: TGTGCCAGCAGCCCTGTAGGGGAATCTTCAGATACGCAGTATTTT. The chain has TRBV7-3 and TRBJ2-3; tentative D call: TRBD1 (5 bases). The CDR3 length is 15 residues. The germline V gene encodes CDR1 SGHTA and CDR2 FQGTGA. V lost 5 bases, J lost 4 bases, and 16 bases lay in between. Drawing the rest from reference TRBV7-3 and TRBJ2-3, the complete variable domain is GAGVSQTPSNKVTEKGKYVELRCDPISGHTALYWYRQSLGQGPEFLIYFQGTGAADDSGLPNDRFFAVRPEGSVSTLKIQRTERGDSAVYLCASSPVGESSDTQYFGPGTRLTVL.

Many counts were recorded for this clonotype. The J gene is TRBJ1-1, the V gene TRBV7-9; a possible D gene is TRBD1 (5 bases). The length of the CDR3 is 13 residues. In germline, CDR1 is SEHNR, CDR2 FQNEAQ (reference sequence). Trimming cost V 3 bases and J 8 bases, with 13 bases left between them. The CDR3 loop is CASSFSQGQEAFF. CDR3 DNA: TGTGCCAGCAGCTTCAGTCAGGGTCAGGAAGCTTTCTTT.

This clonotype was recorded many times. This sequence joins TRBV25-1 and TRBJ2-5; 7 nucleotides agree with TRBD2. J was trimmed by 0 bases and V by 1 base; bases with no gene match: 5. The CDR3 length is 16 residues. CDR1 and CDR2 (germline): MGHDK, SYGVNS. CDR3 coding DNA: TGTGCCAGCAGTGAATCGAGTAGCGGGTACCAAGAGACCCAGTACTTC. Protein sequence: CASSESSSGYQETQYF.

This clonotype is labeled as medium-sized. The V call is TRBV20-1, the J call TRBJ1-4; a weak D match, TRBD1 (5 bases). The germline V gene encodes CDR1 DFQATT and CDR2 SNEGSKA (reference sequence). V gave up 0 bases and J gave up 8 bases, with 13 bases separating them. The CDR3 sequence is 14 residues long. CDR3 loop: CSAREAPGLEKLFF. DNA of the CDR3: TGCAGTGCTAGAGAAGCTCCAGGGTTAGAAAAACTGTTTTTT.

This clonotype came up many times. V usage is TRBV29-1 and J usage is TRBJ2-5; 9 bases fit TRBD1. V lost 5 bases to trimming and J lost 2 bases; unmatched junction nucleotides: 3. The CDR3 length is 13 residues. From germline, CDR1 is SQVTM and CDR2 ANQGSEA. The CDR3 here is CSVHGQGQETQYF. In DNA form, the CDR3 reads TGCAGCGTTCATGGACAGGGGCAAGAGACCCAGTACTTC.

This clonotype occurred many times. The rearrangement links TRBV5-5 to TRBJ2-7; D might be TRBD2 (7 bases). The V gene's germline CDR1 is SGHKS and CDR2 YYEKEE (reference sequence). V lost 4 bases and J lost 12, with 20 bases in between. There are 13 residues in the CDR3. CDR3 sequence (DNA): TGTGCCAGCAGCCGTGACGGGGGGCGCGTCTTGTACTTC. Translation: CASSRDGGRVLYF.

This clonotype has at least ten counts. The CDR3 loop reads CSGIDRVYSNTIYF. Here the CDR3 DNA reads TGCAGTGGAATTGACAGGGTTTATTCAAACACCATATATTTT. The gene calls are TRBV20-1 and TRBJ1-3; 7 positions agree with TRBD1. V dropped 7 bases and J dropped 6; count of bases not matched to a gene: 12. The CDR3 extends over 14 amino acids. The V gene's germline CDR1 is DFQATT and CDR2 SNEGSKA (reference sequence).

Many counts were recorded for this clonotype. The CDR3 protein is CASSSPPEPDTQYF. CDR3 in DNA: TGTGCCAGCAGTTCCCCTCCGGAGCCAGATACGCAGTATTTT. The chain joins TRBV6-6 to TRBJ2-3; D is unresolved. The CDR3 consists of 14 residues. With 4 bases removed from V and 4 bases from J, the gap between germline ends came to 12 bases. Germline V gene lookup returns CDR1 MNHNY and CDR2 SVGAGI (reference sequence).

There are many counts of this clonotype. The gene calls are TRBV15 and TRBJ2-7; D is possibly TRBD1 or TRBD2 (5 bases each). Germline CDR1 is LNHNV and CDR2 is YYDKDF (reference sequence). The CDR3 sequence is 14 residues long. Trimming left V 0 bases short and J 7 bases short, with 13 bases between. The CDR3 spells CATSRDPTRTEQYF. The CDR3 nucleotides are TGTGCCACCAGCAGAGACCCAACTAGGACAGAGCAGTACTTC.

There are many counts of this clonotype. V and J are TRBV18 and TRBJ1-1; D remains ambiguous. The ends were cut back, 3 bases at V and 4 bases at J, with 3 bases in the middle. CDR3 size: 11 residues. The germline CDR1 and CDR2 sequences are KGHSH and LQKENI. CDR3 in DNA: TGTGCCAGCTCACCGTTCACTGAAGCTTTCTTT. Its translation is CASSPFTEAFF. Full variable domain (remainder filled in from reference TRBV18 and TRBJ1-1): NAGVMQNPRHLVRRRGQEARLRCSPMKGHSHVYWYRQLPEEGLKFMVYLQKENIIDESGMPKERFSAEFPKEGPSILRIQQVVRGDSAAYFCASSPFTEAFFGQGTRLTVV.

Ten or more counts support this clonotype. In DNA, the CDR3 is TGCAGTGCTGGCGGACAGGGTTGGTACAATGAGCAGTTCTTC. It specifies CSAGGQGWYNEQFF. The chain links TRBV20-1 to TRBJ2-1; 8 positions match TRBD1. CDR1 DFQATT and CDR2 SNEGSKA come from the germline V gene (reference sequence). The V segment lost 5 bases and the J segment 4 bases; nucleotides outside the gene matches: 7. CDR3 length equals 14 residues.